This T cell receptor (beta chain) is from a study of early stage breast cancer tumors. This table comes from immunoSEQ multiplex PCR, and its TCRdb copy is limited to in-frame clones, with some not included. Of fewer than 70,000 clones in the sample, over 60% were seen once. This CDR3 has 16 residues. The trim removed 0 bases at V and 4 bases at J, leaving 3 bases unmatched. The germline V gene encodes CDR1 LNHNV and CDR2 YYDKDF (reference sequence). The TCR comes from a person under 45 with breast cancer. The genes are TRBV15 and TRBJ1-6; 7 nucleotides align to TRBD1. Sequencing was performed on blood. The CDR3 DNA is TGTGCCACCAGCAGAGATGGGGGACAGTATAATTCACCCCTCCACTTT. Residues: CATSRDGGQYNSPLHF.